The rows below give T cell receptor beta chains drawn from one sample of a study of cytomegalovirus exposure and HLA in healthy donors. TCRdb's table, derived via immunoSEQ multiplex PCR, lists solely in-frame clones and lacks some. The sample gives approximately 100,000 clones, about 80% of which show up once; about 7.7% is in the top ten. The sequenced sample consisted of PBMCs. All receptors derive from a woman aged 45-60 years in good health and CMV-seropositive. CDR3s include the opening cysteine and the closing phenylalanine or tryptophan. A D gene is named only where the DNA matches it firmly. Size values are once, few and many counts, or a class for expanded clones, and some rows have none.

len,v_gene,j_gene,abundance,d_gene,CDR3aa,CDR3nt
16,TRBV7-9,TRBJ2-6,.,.,CASSSTGLGGANVLTF,TGTGCCAGCAGCTCGACAGGTCTAGGAGGGGCCAACGTCCTGACTTTC
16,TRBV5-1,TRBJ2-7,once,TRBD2,CASSLPGGAGSYEQYF,TGCGCCAGCAGCTTACCCGGGGGGGCCGGCTCCTACGAGCAGTACTTC
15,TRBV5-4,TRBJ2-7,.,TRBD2,CASSRRTSGSYEQYF,TGTGCCAGCAGCAGAAGGACTAGCGGGAGTTACGAGCAGTACTTC
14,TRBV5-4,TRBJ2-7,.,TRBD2,CASSFRTSGSEQYF,TGTGCCAGCAGCTTTCGGACTAGCGGGAGCGAGCAGTACTTC
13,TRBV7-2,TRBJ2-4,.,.,CASSLLADNSQYF,TGTGCCAGCAGCTTACTGGCGGACAACAGTCAGTACTTC
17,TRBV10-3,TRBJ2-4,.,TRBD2,CAISLRGGVWGKNIQYF,TGTGCCATCAGTCTCCGGGGGGGAGTATGGGGGAAAAACATTCAGTACTTC
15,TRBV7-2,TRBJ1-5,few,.,CASSWGRGDNQPQHF,TGTGCCAGCAGCTGGGGGAGGGGGGACAATCAGCCCCAGCATTTT
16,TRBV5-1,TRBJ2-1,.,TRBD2,CASSTGTSGTGNEQFF,TGCGCCAGCAGTACCGGGACTAGCGGGACGGGGAATGAGCAGTTCTTC
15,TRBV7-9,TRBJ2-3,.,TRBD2,CSSSVLAGGTDTQYF,TGTTCCAGCAGCGTACTAGCGGGGGGCACAGATACGCAGTATTTT
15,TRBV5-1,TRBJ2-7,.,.,CASSPTLGPSYEQYF,TGCGCCAGCAGTCCGACACTAGGGCCATCCTACGAGCAGTACTTC
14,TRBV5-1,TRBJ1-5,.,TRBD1,CASSLTGGNQPQHF,TGCGCCAGCAGCTTAACAGGGGGCAATCAGCCCCAGCATTTT
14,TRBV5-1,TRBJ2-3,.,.,CASSLVTARDTQYF,TGCGCCAGCAGCTTGGTAACTGCGAGGGATACGCAGTATTTT
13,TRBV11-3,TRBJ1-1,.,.,CASSAAGEIEAFF,TGTGCCAGCAGCGCAGCAGGGGAAATTGAAGCTTTCTTT
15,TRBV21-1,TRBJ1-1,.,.,CASSRSGTLNTEAFF,TGTGCCAGCAGCAGATCCGGGACACTGAACACTGAAGCTTTCTTT